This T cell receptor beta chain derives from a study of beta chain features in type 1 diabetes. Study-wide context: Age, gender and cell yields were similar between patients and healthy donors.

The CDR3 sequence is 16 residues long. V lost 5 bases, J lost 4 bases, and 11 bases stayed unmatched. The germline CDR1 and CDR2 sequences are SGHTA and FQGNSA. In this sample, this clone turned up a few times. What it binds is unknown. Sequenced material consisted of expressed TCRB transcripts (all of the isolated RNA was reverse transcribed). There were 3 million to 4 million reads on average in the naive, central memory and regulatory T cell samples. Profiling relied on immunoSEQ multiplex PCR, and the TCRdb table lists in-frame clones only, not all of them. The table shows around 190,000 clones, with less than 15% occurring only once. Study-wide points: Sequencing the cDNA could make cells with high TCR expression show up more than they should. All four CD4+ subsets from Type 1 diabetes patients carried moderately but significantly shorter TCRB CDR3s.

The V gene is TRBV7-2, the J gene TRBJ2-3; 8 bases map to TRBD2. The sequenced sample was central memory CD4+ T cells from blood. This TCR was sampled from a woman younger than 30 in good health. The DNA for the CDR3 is TGTGCCAGCAGCCCCGCCGGGACTAGATCCCCAGATACGCAGTATTTT. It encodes CASSPAGTRSPDTQYF.